One sample yielded the 12 T cell receptor beta chains listed below, sequenced in a study of T cells in Graves' hyperthyroidism and ophthalmopathy. TCR beta CDR3 sequences were amplified from RNA transcripts. HTBI primers were used for first-round RT-PCR of the TCR CDR3. TCRdb passed the multiplex PCR reads through MiXCR, listing each CDR3 protein once. The sample holds around 340,000 distinct CDR3 sequences, roughly 18% seen once. Sequencing used blood. Source of these receptors: a woman in her fifties or sixties with Graves' hyperthyroidism.

The chain couples TRBV28 to TRBJ1-1; no firm D call. This CDR3 is 14 amino acids long. V was cut by 3 bases and J by 1 base, with 9 bases left in between. The V gene's germline CDR1 is MDHEN and CDR2 SYDVKM. The CDR3 region is CASSFFPGNTEAFF. CDR3 DNA sequence: TGTGCCAGCAGTTTTTTCCCAGGGAACACTGAAGCTTTCTTT.

This clonotype occurred a few times. The rearrangement uses TRBV18 and TRBJ1-2; tentative D call: TRBD1 (6 bases). This CDR3 has 13 amino acids. Per the germline V gene, CDR1 is KGHSH and CDR2 is LQKENI. V was shortened by 0 bases and J by 8 bases, with 10 bases between the two germline ends. This CDR3 is CASSPPAGVGYTF. CDR3 sequence (DNA): TGTGCCAGCTCACCACCGGCAGGGGTAGGCTACACCTTC. Together with reference TRBV18 and TRBJ1-2, the CDR3 gives the full variable domain: NAGVMQNPRHLVRRRGQEARLRCSPMKGHSHVYWYRQLPEEGLKFMVYLQKENIIDESGMPKERFSAEFPKEGPSILRIQQVVRGDSAAYFCASSPPAGVGYTFGSGTRLTVV.

This clonotype was recorded a few times. The chain uses TRBV10-2 and TRBJ1-2, with TRBD1 matching 8 bases. Germline loops: CDR1 WSHSY, CDR2 SAAADI. This CDR3 is 13 amino acids long. Trimming took 7 bases from V and 4 from J; bases not matched to a gene: 5. DNA of the CDR3: TGCGCCAGCACTTTACAGGGGGGCTATGGCTACACCTTC. It codes for CASTLQGGYGYTF.

This clonotype was detected ten times or more. The rearrangement joins TRBV11-1 to TRBJ2-7; D is uncertain. The CDR3 totals 11 residues. Looked up from germline, CDR1 is SGHAT and CDR2 is FQDESV (reference sequence). V gave up 4 bases and J gave up 5 bases, with 6 bases separating them. The CDR3 bases are TGTGCCAGCAGCTCCTCTGACGAGCAGTACTTC. Amino acids: CASSSSDEQYF.

This clonotype occurred a few times. This rearrangement joins TRBV7-9 to TRBJ2-7; D is unresolved. The V gene's germline CDR1 is SEHNR and CDR2 FQNEAQ (reference sequence). V lost 1 base and J lost 5, with 9 bases in between. The CDR3 loop spans 13 amino acids. The DNA for the CDR3 is TGTGCCAGCAGCTTAGGTAGTACAGACGAGCAGTACTTC. Encoded protein: CASSLGSTDEQYF.

There are many counts of this clonotype. This chain joins TRBV7-2 and TRBJ2-3; possibly TRBD2 for D (6 bases). V gave up 5 bases and J gave up 6 bases, with 15 bases separating them. Germline CDR1 reads SGHTA; CDR2 reads FQGNSA. The length of the CDR3 is 14 residues. The CDR3 here is CASSPPPGRDTQYF. CDR3 sequence (DNA): TGTGCCAGCAGCCCGCCCCCGGGGAGGGATACGCAGTATTTT.

The rearrangement uses TRBV9 and TRBJ2-1; 9 bases agree with TRBD2. V dropped 2 bases and J dropped 4; count of bases not matched to a gene: 4. In germline, CDR1 is SGDLS, CDR2 YYNGEE. CDR3 length: 15 residues. The CDR3 loop reads CASSVAGGGYNEQFF. CDR3 DNA: TGTGCCAGCAGCGTGGCGGGAGGGGGGTACAATGAGCAGTTCTTC.

The chain carries TRBV10-2 and TRBJ2-7; possible D gene TRBD1, 6 bases. Germline CDR1 WSHSY, CDR2 SAAADI. V lost 5 bases, J lost 6 bases, and 14 bases lay in between. CDR3 length equals 13 residues. The CDR3 region is CASSQDRLAEQYF. The CDR3 DNA reads TGCGCCAGCAGTCAAGACAGGTTGGCCGAGCAGTACTTC.

The chain carries TRBV7-9 and TRBJ1-6; D gene unclear. The ends were cut back, 2 bases at V and 6 bases at J, with 11 bases in the middle. The CDR3 totals 15 residues. The germline gives CDR1 SEHNR, CDR2 FQNEAQ (reference sequence). CDR3: CASSLSASVNSPLHF. Written as DNA, the CDR3 is TGTGCCAGCAGCTTATCGGCCAGCGTTAATTCACCCCTCCACTTT. Using reference TRBV7-9 and TRBJ1-6 for the parts outside the CDR3, the full variable domain is DTGVSQNPRHKITKRGQNVTFRCDPISEHNRLYWYRQTLGQGPEFLTYFQNEAQLEKSRLLSDRFSAERPKGSFSTLEIQRTEQGDSAMYLCASSLSASVNSPLHFGNGTRLTVT.

In its sample, this clonotype was seen many times. The chain carries TRBV28 and TRBJ1-1, with D hard to call. The CDR3 covers 12 residues. Per germline, CDR1 MDHEN and CDR2 SYDVKM. V lost 5 bases to trimming and J lost 3 bases, with 7 bases between them. The CDR3 DNA follows: TGTGCCAGCAGTGAGACGGACACTGAAGCTTTCTTT. This sequence encodes CASSETDTEAFF.

The chain carries TRBV20-1 and TRBJ1-5, with 8 bases lining up with TRBD1. Germline CDR1 DFQATT, CDR2 SNEGSKA (reference sequence). V was clipped by 7 bases and J by 6 bases; unmatched bases: 8. There are 13 residues in the CDR3. This CDR3 reads CSVEQGVSQPQHF. In nucleotides, the CDR3 is TGCAGTGTCGAACAGGGGGTGAGTCAGCCCCAGCATTTT.

This clonotype showed up many times. V gene TRBV6-1 combines with J gene TRBJ2-5; 7 bases fit TRBD2. The CDR3 extends over 16 amino acids. Germline values: CDR1 MNHNS, CDR2 SASEGT. V was clipped by 5 bases and J by 2 bases; unmatched bases: 11. The CDR3 is CASSYWSASGQETQYF. CDR3 sequence (DNA): TGTGCCAGCAGTTATTGGTCGGCTAGCGGTCAAGAGACCCAGTACTTC.